Each of the 26 T cell receptor beta chains below was sequenced from the same sample in a study of shared clonotypes between healthy human individuals. The data were produced by immunoSEQ multiplex PCR, yet TCRdb's version contains in-frame clones alone and is incomplete. Of some 92,000 clones detected, around 47% appear once; the ten largest clones hold about 16%. The source material was PBMCs. These receptors were collected from a middle-aged woman in good health. Some clones in this sample may be carry-over from other donors' samples.

This chain connects TRBV5-4 to TRBJ1-5; D not certain. With 0 bases removed from V and 3 bases from J, the gap between germline ends came to 4 bases. The germline V gene has CDR1 SGHNT and CDR2 YYREEE (reference sequence). This CDR3 is built from 13 residues. For the CDR3, the DNA is TGTGCCAGCAGCTTGGGTACCAATCAGCCCCAGCATTTT. It codes for CASSLGTNQPQHF.

This clone was detected many times. J is TRBJ2-5 and V is TRBV29-1; weak D call: TRBD1 (6 bases). V lost 0 bases, J lost 6 bases, and 8 bases lay in between. Germline assignment: CDR1 SQVTM and CDR2 ANQGSEA. The length of the CDR3 is 12 residues. The CDR3 region has the DNA TGCAGCGTTGAAGACAGGGGACAGACCCAGTACTTC. This encodes CSVEDRGQTQYF.

On this clone: This may arise from a read error, as a much more abundant clone is one base away. V gene TRBV11-2 combines with J gene TRBJ2-1, with unresolved D. V was trimmed by 8 bases and J by 5 bases, leaving 10 bases between them. CDR1 SGHAT and CDR2 FQNNGV come from the germline V gene. This CDR3 spans 12 amino acids. The CDR3 here is CASARSNNEQFF. CDR3 DNA: TGTGCCAGCGCACGCAGCAACAATGAGCAGTTCTTC.

This chain connects TRBV7-8 to TRBJ2-7; unclear D gene. Germline V gene lookup returns CDR1 SGHVS and CDR2 FQNEAQ. This CDR3 comprises 14 residues. Trimming stripped 4 bases from V and 0 bases from J, with 10 bases between. The CDR3 protein is CASSSAWSSYEQYF. CDR3 sequence (DNA): TGTGCCAGCAGCTCCGCTTGGAGCTCCTACGAGCAGTACTTC.

This clone was found many times. The V and J genes are TRBV7-6 and TRBJ2-2; D possibly uses TRBD1 or TRBD2 (5 bases each). V lost 6 bases to trimming and J lost 1 base, with 18 bases between them. The CDR3 covers 17 residues. The germline V gene has CDR1 SGHVS and CDR2 FNYEAQ. The CDR3 spells CASRPAEWDGNTGELFF. CDR3 coding DNA: TGTGCCAGCAGACCAGCGGAGTGGGACGGGAACACCGGGGAGCTGTTTTTT.

V gene TRBV10-3 combines with J gene TRBJ1-4; 8 nucleotides match TRBD1. CDR3 length equals 14 residues. Per germline, CDR1 ENHRY and CDR2 SYGVKD. After removal of 10 bases from V and 8 bases from J, the junction contained 12 bases not matched to a gene. DNA for the CDR3: TGTGCCACCGGACCCCAGGGGGCGGGGGAAAAACTGTTTTTT. Amino acid sequence: CATGPQGAGEKLFF.

The gene calls are TRBV7-9 and TRBJ2-2; D unclear. CDR3 length: 14 residues. From germline, CDR1 is SEHNR and CDR2 FQNEAQ (reference sequence). V lost 4 bases and J lost 0, with 6 bases in between. CDR3 region: CASSSKSNTGELFF. The CDR3, as DNA: TGTGCCAGCAGCTCCAAATCGAACACCGGGGAGCTGTTTTTT.

This clone was counted at least ten times. The genes are TRBV29-1 and TRBJ2-5; D uncertain. This CDR3 has 10 amino acids. V was shortened by 6 bases and J by 1 base, with 3 bases between the two germline ends. Germline V gives CDR1 SQVTM, CDR2 ANQGSEA. CDR3 nucleotide sequence: TGCAGCGTGCCCCAAGAGACCCAGTACTTC. The encoded protein is CSVPQETQYF.

The chain has TRBV6-1 and TRBJ2-3, with unresolved D. V was shortened by 7 bases and J by 2 bases, with 13 bases between the two germline ends. From germline, CDR1 is MNHNS and CDR2 SASEGT. CDR3 size: 14 residues. The DNA for the CDR3 is TGTGCCAGCACAGCCCGAGCTGACACAGATACGCAGTATTTT. It codes for CASTARADTDTQYF.

This clone was found many times. This chain connects TRBV11-2 to TRBJ2-7, with D uncertain. Germline CDR1 reads SGHAT; CDR2 reads FQNNGV. Deletions cut 6 bases from V and 2 bases from J, with 17 bases between. The CDR3 has 15 amino acids. This chain's CDR3 is CASSFLRYSPYEQYF. Written as DNA, the CDR3 is TGTGCCAGCAGTTTCCTCCGCTACTCACCCTACGAGCAGTACTTC.

The V gene is TRBV28, the J gene TRBJ2-5; D is uncertain. There are 11 residues in the CDR3. The germline V gene has CDR1 MDHEN and CDR2 SYDVKM. Trimming cost V 6 bases and J 11 bases, with 13 bases left between them. The CDR3: CASSQRTSQYF. CDR3 sequence (DNA): TGTGCCAGCAGCCAAAGGACCTCGCAGTACTTC.

V is TRBV27 and J is TRBJ1-3; TRBD1 might be the D (6 bases). Trimming left V 6 bases short and J 3 bases short, with 18 bases between. This CDR3 comprises 16 residues. The V gene's germline CDR1 is MNHEY and CDR2 SMNVEV (reference sequence). CDR3 DNA sequence: TGTGCCAGCAGCAGCCGAGTACAGGGTCTTGGAAACACCATATATTTT. It specifies CASSSRVQGLGNTIYF.

This clone was recorded at least ten times. The chain recombines TRBV7-8 with TRBJ2-7; D gene unclear. The ends were cut back, 0 bases at V and 6 bases at J, with 15 bases in the middle. The CDR3 consists of 15 residues. The germline V gene encodes CDR1 SGHVS and CDR2 FQNEAQ. For the CDR3, the DNA is TGTGCCAGCAGCTTAGCCCTCGCTTCTCGAGGCGAGCAGTACTTC. Translation: CASSLALASRGEQYF.

The rearrangement joins TRBV7-8 to TRBJ2-2; TRBD1 might be the D (6 bases). The germline CDR1 and CDR2 sequences are SGHVS and FQNEAQ. Trimming took 5 bases from V and 7 from J, leaving 14 bases between them. This CDR3 is built from 14 residues. CDR3 nucleotide sequence: TGTGCCAGCAGCCCCGTACAGGGAGACGGGGAGCTGTTTTTT. This sequence encodes CASSPVQGDGELFF.

The CDR3 spells CASSVTSFEQFF. In DNA, the CDR3 is TGTGCCAGCAGTGTGACTAGCTTTGAGCAGTTCTTC. The chain joins TRBV6-1 to TRBJ2-1, with 7 positions matching TRBD2. Per germline, CDR1 MNHNS and CDR2 SASEGT. Trimming removed 4 bases from V and 9 bases from J; junction bases left unmatched: 3. The CDR3 is 12 amino acids.

At least ten counts were recorded for this clone. The chain has TRBV28 and TRBJ1-4; the D is unclear. Between the trimmed V and J ends, which lost 6 bases and 8 bases, there was a span of 31 bases. Looked up from germline, CDR1 is MDHEN and CDR2 is SYDVKM. The CDR3 runs 19 residues. DNA of the CDR3: TGTGCCAGCAGACTAACCCCCCCGGGCCGAAGCCTGATGGAGGAAAAACTGTTTTTT. Translation: CASRLTPPGRSLMEEKLFF.

This clone was recorded at least ten times. The chain carries TRBV30 and TRBJ2-2, with 14 bases aligning to TRBD2. Germline-derived CDR1 and CDR2 are GTSNPN and SVGIG (reference sequence). V was pared by 5 bases and J by 8 bases, with 10 bases of the junction left unmatched. CDR3 length equals 16 residues. The CDR3: CAWARGLAGGVGELFF. In DNA form, the CDR3 reads TGTGCCTGGGCCCGAGGACTAGCGGGAGGCGTTGGGGAGCTGTTTTTT. Full variable domain (rest looked up from reference TRBV30 and TRBJ2-2): SQTIHQWPATLVQPVGSPLSLECTVEGTSNPNLYWYRQAAGRGLQLLFYSVGIGQISSEVPQNLSASRPQDRQFILSSKKLLLSDSGFYLCAWARGLAGGVGELFFGEGSRLTVL.

With regard to this clone: A far bigger clonotype differs at one base, so this is likely a read error. The rearrangement links TRBV11-2 to TRBJ2-7; D remains unclear. The V gene's germline CDR1 is SGHAT and CDR2 FQNNGV. The CDR3 spans 15 residues. The germline V and J ends were trimmed by 0 bases and 9 bases, with 18 bases remaining between them. DNA for the CDR3: TGTGCCAGCAGCTTAGAGCGTGCGACCGCCATGGGGCAGTACTTC. This encodes CASSLERATAMGQYF.

This clone was picked up many times. The V gene is TRBV7-9, the J gene TRBJ2-5; D is undetermined. The J call may not be correct, given that the DNA end is closer to TRBJ2-7. Per germline, CDR1 SEHNR and CDR2 FQNEAQ (reference sequence). There are 15 residues in the CDR3. CDR3 sequence reads: CASSPPFRFGYEQYF. CDR3 in DNA: TGTGCCAGCAGCCCGCCCTTCAGGTTCGGCTACGAGCAGTACTTC.

This clone was seen many times. The chain employs TRBV28 and TRBJ1-1, with TRBD1 identical over 10 bases. The CDR3 length is 16 residues. CDR1 MDHEN and CDR2 SYDVKM come from the germline V gene. Trimming at V came to 5 bases and at J to 7 bases, leaving 13 bases not matched to a gene. CDR3 bases: TGTGCCAGCAGTCGACAGGGGGCGCGGACATTCCGTGAAGCTTTCTTT. This sequence encodes CASSRQGARTFREAFF.

This sequence joins TRBV7-9 and TRBJ2-1, with D perhaps TRBD2 (5 bases). The germline CDR1 and CDR2 sequences are SEHNR and FQNEAQ (reference sequence). Trimming left V 5 bases short and J 7 bases short, with 18 bases between. This CDR3 comprises 15 residues. The CDR3 nucleotides are TGTGCCAGCAGCCAAGGTACCGGGCCGGGGAATGAGCAGTTCTTC. It specifies CASSQGTGPGNEQFF.

The chain joins TRBV5-1 to TRBJ2-7; TRBD1 agrees at 9 bases. J lost 7 bases, V lost 4 bases, and 9 bases had no gene match. CDR1 SGHRS and CDR2 YFSETQ come from the germline V gene. The CDR3 length is 14 residues. CDR3 coding DNA: TGCGCCAGCAGCCCGATACAGGGGGCTCGGGAGCAGTACTTC. This encodes CASSPIQGAREQYF.

The chain uses TRBV29-1 and TRBJ2-6; no reliable D call. V was pared by 0 bases and J by 0 bases, with 3 bases between. The CDR3 contains 14 residues. Germline V gene lookup returns CDR1 SQVTM and CDR2 ANQGSEA. CDR3 nucleotides: TGCAGCGTTGAAGACAACTCTGGGGCCAACGTCCTGACTTTC. It is translated as CSVEDNSGANVLTF. Filled out from reference TRBV29-1 and TRBJ2-6, the complete variable domain reads SAVISQKPSRDICQRGTSLTIQCQVDSQVTMMFWYRQQPGQSLTLIATANQGSEATYESGFVIDKFPISRPNLTFSTLTVSNMSPEDSSIYLCSVEDNSGANVLTFGAGSRLTVL.

V and J are TRBV11-2 and TRBJ2-7, with D unclear. V lost 0 bases and J 3 bases, leaving 6 bases between the germline ends. CDR3 length equals 13 residues. Germline V gives CDR1 SGHAT, CDR2 FQNNGV. The CDR3 bases are TGTGCCAGCAGCTTAGATATAGACTACGAGCAGTACTTC. The encoded protein is CASSLDIDYEQYF.

The chain couples TRBV5-6 to TRBJ2-6; no reliable D call. V was clipped by 3 bases and J by 0 bases, with 7 bases between them. The CDR3 covers 15 residues. CDR1 is SGHDT and CDR2 is YYEEEE in the germline V gene. CDR3 amino acids: CASSYGPSGANVLTF. The CDR3 DNA reads TGTGCCAGCAGCTATGGGCCCTCTGGGGCCAACGTCCTGACTTTC.

This clone was detected a few times. V is TRBV29-1 and J is TRBJ1-3; no reliable D call. V lost 3 bases and J lost 7, with 10 bases in between. This CDR3 has 12 amino acids. The germline CDR1 and CDR2 sequences are SQVTM and ANQGSEA. CDR3: CSVDLDGNTIYF. DNA of the CDR3: TGCAGCGTTGACCTGGACGGCAACACCATATATTTT.